Following are 15 T cell receptor beta chains from one sample sequenced in a study of persistence of HIV-infected CD4 T cells. No antigen has been assigned to these receptors. Anti-CD3/anti-CD28 beads served as a nonspecific positive control stimulus. Responding CD4+ T cells were sorted by upregulation of both CD40 ligand and CD69. The immunoSEQ assay was version 4, run in survey mode. Using immunoSEQ multiplex PCR, the repertoire was profiled, and TCRdb retains in-frame clones only, with some absent. This table holds roughly 41,000 clones, roughly 86% found once. This specimen consisted of CD4+ T cells sorted from PBMCs after approximately 19-hour stimulation, obtained from a patient who received antiretroviral therapy. The source is an adult man with HIV who was CMV-seropositive.

Concerning this clone: Other DNA sequences in the same sample also yield this CDR3. The CDR3 coding sequence is TGTGCCAGCAGCTTAAACCCGGGAGGATACGAGCAGTACTTC. Residues: CASSLNPGGYEQYF. The chain employs TRBV7-3 and TRBJ2-7; the match to TRBD2 covers 7 bases. J gave up 4 bases and V 1 base, and 4 bases lay outside the gene matches. This CDR3 spans 14 amino acids. The germline CDR1 and CDR2 sequences are SGHTA and FQGTGA.

The V call is TRBV4-1, the J call TRBJ2-7; 7 bases agree with TRBD1. The CDR3 covers 15 residues. Germline V gene sequence: CDR1 MGHRA, CDR2 YSYEKL. Unmatched junction bases numbered 8, after V lost 4 bases and J lost 2 bases. The CDR3 spells CASSRQGTFAYEQYF. The CDR3 DNA reads as TGCGCCAGCAGCCGACAGGGTACTTTTGCCTACGAGCAGTACTTC.

This chain links TRBV27 with TRBJ1-4, with D unresolved. The CDR3 contains 15 residues. V was cut by 4 bases and J by 0 bases, with 9 bases left in between. Germline V gene sequence: CDR1 MNHEY, CDR2 SMNVEV (reference sequence). Here the CDR3 reads CASSWGVATNEKLFF. The CDR3 region has the DNA TGTGCCAGCAGTTGGGGAGTCGCAACTAATGAAAAACTGTTTTTT.

The genes are TRBV20-1 and TRBJ2-7; no reliable D call. Germline lookup yields CDR1 DFQATT and CDR2 SNEGSKA (reference sequence). With 3 bases removed from V and 5 bases from J, the gap between germline ends came to 17 bases. The CDR3 contains 14 residues. The CDR3 DNA follows: TGCAGTGCTAGTGGGCAGGTAAATTTCGACGAGCAGTACTTC. As protein: CSASGQVNFDEQYF.

The V and J genes are TRBV14 and TRBJ2-2, with D unresolved. Germline CDR1 SGHDN, CDR2 FVKESK. Trimming shortened V by 0 bases and J by 4 bases, and 9 bases separated the two germline ends. The length of the CDR3 is 15 residues. The CDR3 loop reads CASSQDLQLTGELFF. For the CDR3, the DNA is TGTGCCAGCAGCCAAGATTTACAGCTCACCGGGGAGCTGTTTTTT.

The rearrangement uses TRBV6-5 and TRBJ2-5; D gene uncertain. The germline V gene encodes CDR1 MNHEY and CDR2 SVGAGI. Trimming cost V 8 bases and J 0 bases, with 13 bases left between them. The CDR3 length is 14 residues. The CDR3 here is CASGRVSDQETQYF. The CDR3 DNA sequence: TGTGCCAGCGGAAGGGTCTCGGACCAAGAGACCCAGTACTTC.

The rearrangement joins TRBV19 to TRBJ1-5, with D unresolved. CDR1 and CDR2 from the germline V gene are LNHDA and SQIVND (reference sequence). Trimming cost V 3 bases and J 1 base, with 7 bases left between them. The CDR3 extends over 14 amino acids. This CDR3 reads CASSIQESNQPQHF. The CDR3 bases are TGTGCCAGTAGTATCCAAGAGAGCAATCAGCCCCAGCATTTT.

The CDR3 DNA sequence: TGTGCCAGCAGCTCGATAGCCGGAGAAGCTTTCTTT. It codes for CASSSIAGEAFF. The chain combines TRBV7-9 with TRBJ1-1; D is unclear. The ends were cut back, 4 bases at V and 8 bases at J, with 11 bases in the middle. This CDR3 is built from 12 residues. Germline CDR1 reads SEHNR; CDR2 reads FQNEAQ (reference sequence).

The rearrangement joins TRBV27 to TRBJ2-6; D is unresolved. V gave up 2 bases and J gave up 4 bases, with 27 bases separating them. Germline V gene data show CDR1 as MNHEY and CDR2 as SMNVEV (reference sequence). CDR3 size: 21 residues. CDR3 DNA sequence: TGTGCCAGCAGTTTAAAGGTTGGACCTTCTCTAAGGAGTATGGGGGCCAACGTCCTGACTTTC. This translates into CASSLKVGPSLRSMGANVLTF.

The gene calls are TRBV7-2 and TRBJ1-1, with D possibly TRBD1 on 6 matching bases. Looked up from germline, CDR1 is SGHTA and CDR2 is FQGNSA. The germline V and J ends were trimmed by 2 bases and 0 bases, with 13 bases remaining between them. This CDR3 comprises 16 residues. DNA for the CDR3: TGTGCCAGCAGCTTACTAAGACAGGATATGAACACTGAAGCTTTCTTT. It translates to CASSLLRQDMNTEAFF.

A single count supports this clone. The V call is TRBV7-2, the J call TRBJ2-3, with 9 bases identical to TRBD2. CDR1 is SGHTA, CDR2 FQGNSA, per germline. The CDR3 is 18 residues long. V dropped 2 bases and J dropped 4; count of bases not matched to a gene: 13. Here the CDR3 DNA reads TGTGCCAGCAGCTTACTCCTACTGGCGGGAGGGGAGGCAGATACGCAGTATTTT. It encodes CASSLLLLAGGEADTQYF.

This chain uses TRBV10-3 with TRBJ1-5; a weak D match, TRBD1 (5 bases). Germline assignment: CDR1 ENHRY and CDR2 SYGVKD. Between the trimmed V and J ends, which lost 0 bases and 7 bases, there was a span of 13 bases. The CDR3 extends over 15 amino acids. The CDR3 coding sequence is TGTGCCATCAGTGAGTCAGGGACGGCCGAACAGCCCCAGCATTTT. Translation: CAISESGTAEQPQHF.

The rearrangement uses TRBV27 and TRBJ1-2; the D gene is possibly TRBD1 (5 bases). Germline V gene data show CDR1 as MNHEY and CDR2 as SMNVEV (reference sequence). Trimming took off 6 bases at V and 4 bases at J, with 18 bases between the two ends. This CDR3 is 15 amino acids long. CDR3: CASRTGQPSTYGYTF. CDR3 bases: TGTGCCAGCAGGACGGGGCAGCCTTCTACCTATGGCTACACCTTC.

This chain connects TRBV10-1 to TRBJ2-1; D tentatively fits TRBD1 or TRBD2 (5 bases each). There are 13 residues in the CDR3. V lost 6 bases and J lost 4, with 10 bases in between. Germline V gene lookup returns CDR1 WNHNN and CDR2 SYGVQD (reference sequence). CDR3 bases: TGCGCCAGCAGAAGGGACGCTTACAATGAGCAGTTCTTC. It specifies CASRRDAYNEQFF.

The gene calls are TRBV4-2 and TRBJ2-1, with unresolved D. Germline CDR1 and CDR2: LGHNA and YNFKEQ. V lost 1 base and J 10 bases, leaving 14 bases between the germline ends. The CDR3 is 14 amino acids. The CDR3 DNA reads TGTGCCAGCAGCCAAGGGGCCCCGGTAAACGAGCAGTTCTTC. Protein product: CASSQGAPVNEQFF.